Each of the 24 T cell receptor beta chains below was sequenced from the same sample in a study of blood T cell repertoires in COVID-19. The table came from immunoSEQ multiplex PCR; TCRdb's copy has only in-frame clones and leaves some out. There are around 200,000 clones in the sample; 86% occur only once, and approximately 4% lies in the top ten. Sequencing was performed on PBMCs or T cells enriched from blood (not recorded which). All receptors come from a woman aged 25-40 years who had been exposed to COVID-19.

The chain uses TRBV2 and TRBJ2-3, with a possible D match to TRBD1 (7 bases). The CDR3 covers 15 residues. Between the trimmed V and J ends, which lost 3 bases and 1 base, there was a span of 11 bases. Germline CDR1 and CDR2: SNHLY and FYNNEI. This CDR3 is CASSDDREGTDTQYF. The CDR3 region has the DNA TGTGCCAGCAGTGACGACAGGGAGGGCACAGATACGCAGTATTTT.

This chain connects TRBV6-1 to TRBJ1-1; the match to TRBD1 covers 8 bases. CDR3 length: 18 residues. CDR1 and CDR2 from the germline V gene are MNHNS and SASEGT. J was trimmed by 0 bases and V by 2 bases; bases with no gene match: 11. The CDR3 nucleotides read TGTGCCAGCAGTGAAAAGTTTCGACAGGGGACCATGAACACTGAAGCTTTCTTT. Translating it yields CASSEKFRQGTMNTEAFF.

This rearrangement joins TRBV19 to TRBJ1-5; D not resolved. Looked up from germline, CDR1 is LNHDA and CDR2 is SQIVND (reference sequence). The V end was cut by 0 bases, the J end by 0 bases, with 12 bases between. This CDR3 is 17 amino acids long. This CDR3 reads CASSIDLTAYSNQPQHF. CDR3 coding DNA: TGTGCCAGTAGTATAGATCTGACTGCCTATAGCAATCAGCCCCAGCATTTT.

V is TRBV6-5 and J is TRBJ2-7, with a tentative D call TRBD1 (5 bases). V was cut by 0 bases and J by 4 bases, with 13 bases left in between. Germline V gene lookup returns CDR1 MNHEY and CDR2 SVGAGI. The CDR3 spans 15 residues. The CDR3 sequence is CASSYSIQGVYEQYF. The DNA of the CDR3 is TGTGCCAGCAGTTACTCAATCCAGGGTGTTTACGAGCAGTACTTC.

The chain has TRBV4-1 and TRBJ1-5, with D possibly TRBD1 on 5 matching bases. CDR1 and CDR2 (germline): MGHRA, YSYEKL. Trimming cost V 1 base and J 0 bases, with 16 bases left between them. The CDR3 is 18 residues long. CDR3 DNA: TGCGCCAGCAGCCAAGTCCCACAGGAGATATATAGCAATCAGCCCCAGCATTTT. It specifies CASSQVPQEIYSNQPQHF.

The chain links TRBV5-1 to TRBJ1-2; 7 nucleotides match TRBD1. Per the germline V gene, CDR1 is SGHRS and CDR2 is YFSETQ. The CDR3 consists of 14 residues. With V trimmed by 4 bases and J by 0 bases, 3 bases remained unmatched. Here the CDR3 reads CASSPQGPNYGYTF. The CDR3 region has the DNA TGCGCCAGCAGCCCACAGGGGCCTAACTATGGCTACACCTTC.

V usage is TRBV7-2 and J usage is TRBJ2-1, with 12 bases aligning to TRBD2. This CDR3 is 17 amino acids long. Germline V gives CDR1 SGHTA, CDR2 FQGNSA. V lost 1 base and J lost 4; bases outside the gene matches: 5. CDR3 nucleotide sequence: TGTGCCAGCAGCTTAGGAGCTAGCGGGGGGGGTTACAATGAGCAGTTCTTC. Translating it yields CASSLGASGGGYNEQFF.

The chain links TRBV30 to TRBJ2-2; D call uncertain. V was cut by 0 bases and J by 4 bases, with 9 bases left in between. Looked up from germline, CDR1 is GTSNPN and CDR2 is SVGIG (reference sequence). This CDR3 region has 14 residues. The CDR3 protein is CAWSVPGTTGELFF. The CDR3, as DNA: TGTGCCTGGAGTGTTCCGGGTACCACCGGGGAGCTGTTTTTT.

This CDR3 reads CASSQESGLEQYF. The CDR3 DNA reads as TGTGCCAGCAGCCAAGAGTCAGGGCTCGAGCAGTACTTC. The chain links TRBV3-1 (or the pseudogene TRBV3-2) to TRBJ2-7, with D maybe TRBD1 (5 bases). Germline V gives CDR1 LGHDT, CDR2 YNNKEL (reference sequence). The CDR3 is 13 amino acids. Trimming removed 0 bases at V and 6 bases at J, with 9 bases between.

A word on this clone: A junction end diverges from the germline sequence, so it may reflect a read error. J is TRBJ2-2 and V is TRBV7-3; a possible D gene is TRBD1 (5 bases). The V gene's germline CDR1 is SGHTA and CDR2 FQGTGA. The CDR3 has 13 residues. The CDR3 loop is CASSHRNSGELFF. Written as DNA, the CDR3 is TGTGCCAGCAGCCACAGGAACTCCGGGGAGCTGTTTTTT. The full variable domain, with the rest looked up from reference TRBV7-3 and TRBJ2-2, is GAGVSQTPSNKVTEKGKYVELRCDPISGHTALYWYRQSLGQGPEFLIYFQGTGAADDSGLPNDRFFAVRPEGSVSTLKIQRTERGDSAVYLCASSHRNSGELFFGEGSRLTVL.

The V call is TRBV5-1, the J call TRBJ2-1; TRBD2 aligns across 11 bases. Germline V CDR1 and CDR2: SGHRS, YFSETQ. The CDR3 extends over 18 amino acids. Trimming removed 1 base from V and 0 bases from J; junction bases left unmatched: 6. In DNA form, the CDR3 reads TGCGCCAGCAGCTTGTATAGCGGGGGGGATAGCTCCTACAATGAGCAGTTCTTC. It specifies CASSLYSGGDSSYNEQFF.

The chain carries TRBV27 and TRBJ2-2; D unclear. Trimming pared 5 bases from V and 4 bases from J, leaving 11 bases between. The CDR3 runs 14 residues. CDR1 and CDR2 from the germline V gene are MNHEY and SMNVEV (reference sequence). CDR3 loop: CASSPVRGTGELFF. DNA for the CDR3: TGTGCCAGCAGTCCAGTGCGAGGCACCGGGGAGCTGTTTTTT.

This clone was seen many times. This chain joins TRBV14 and TRBJ2-7; a weak D match, TRBD1 (6 bases). This CDR3 contains 17 residues. Germline-derived CDR1 and CDR2 are SGHDN and FVKESK. With 1 base removed from V and 0 bases from J, the gap between germline ends came to 16 bases. The CDR3 protein is CASSQVTQDRTSYEQYF. The CDR3 DNA is TGTGCCAGCAGCCAAGTTACTCAGGACAGAACCTCCTACGAGCAGTACTTC.

The chain links TRBV27 to TRBJ2-6, with 11 bases lining up with TRBD2. CDR1 and CDR2 from the germline V gene are MNHEY and SMNVEV (reference sequence). V was clipped by 2 bases and J by 3 bases; unmatched bases: 6. This CDR3 contains 18 residues. CDR3 coding DNA: TGTGCCAGCAGTTTAAGTCTAGCGGGGGGTTATGGGGCCAACGTCCTGACTTTC. It yields the protein CASSLSLAGGYGANVLTF. Full variable domain (outside the CDR3, taken from reference TRBV27 and TRBJ2-6): EAQVTQNPRYLITVTGKKLTVTCSQNMNHEYMSWYRQDPGLGLRQIYYSMNVEVTDKGDVPEGYKVSRKEKRNFPLILESPSPNQTSLYFCASSLSLAGGYGANVLTFGAGSRLTVL.

This clone came up once. The chain couples TRBV2 to TRBJ1-2; 8 bases match TRBD1. J lost 6 bases, V lost 7 bases, and 7 bases had no gene match. The CDR3 extends over 13 amino acids. Germline V lookup: CDR1 SNHLY, CDR2 FYNNEI. Here the CDR3 DNA reads TGTGCCAGCACGGTGCAGGGGGCACATGGCTACACCTTC. It yields the protein CASTVQGAHGYTF.

This clone appeared a single time. This sequence joins TRBV6-5 and TRBJ2-1, with D tentatively TRBD2 (5 bases). Trimming removed 6 bases from V and 4 bases from J, with 13 bases in between. Germline V gene data show CDR1 as MNHEY and CDR2 as SVGAGI. The CDR3 is made up of 14 amino acids. CDR3 in DNA: TGTGCCAGCAGACTACTAGGGTTATACAATGAGCAGTTCTTC. This gives the protein CASRLLGLYNEQFF.

The J gene is TRBJ2-1, the V gene TRBV30; 12 nucleotides match TRBD2. With V trimmed by 0 bases and J by 5 bases, 23 bases remained unmatched. CDR3 length: 22 amino acids. Looked up from germline, CDR1 is GTSNPN and CDR2 is SVGIG (reference sequence). The CDR3 reads CAWSVSPKFASGGDLTHNEQFF. The CDR3 region has the DNA TGTGCCTGGAGTGTCTCGCCCAAATTCGCTAGCGGGGGGGACCTAACTCACAATGAGCAGTTCTTC. The full variable domain, completed using reference TRBV30 and TRBJ2-1, is SQTIHQWPATLVQPVGSPLSLECTVEGTSNPNLYWYRQAAGRGLQLLFYSVGIGQISSEVPQNLSASRPQDRQFILSSKKLLLSDSGFYLCAWSVSPKFASGGDLTHNEQFFGPGTRLTVL.

This clone showed up just a few times. The chain is built from TRBV10-1 and TRBJ2-1; 11 bases line up with TRBD2. Germline loops: CDR1 WNHNN, CDR2 SYGVQD (reference sequence). CDR3 length equals 19 residues. V was pared by 3 bases and J by 0 bases, with 10 bases of the junction left unmatched. The CDR3 spells CASSDRASGGPSSYNEQFF. In nucleotides, the CDR3 is TGCGCCAGCAGTGACCGGGCTAGCGGGGGGCCGAGCTCCTACAATGAGCAGTTCTTC.

This chain joins TRBV6-5 and TRBJ2-7; 11 bases fit TRBD1. This CDR3 has 15 amino acids. Germline-derived CDR1 and CDR2 are MNHEY and SVGAGI. V gave up 5 bases and J gave up 6 bases; unmatched junction bases: 9. CDR3 coding DNA: TGTGCCAGCAGTCACCGAGGACAGGGGGCAGGCGAGCAGTACTTC. Amino acids: CASSHRGQGAGEQYF.

The CDR3 region is CASSQAAYNSPLHF. The CDR3 nucleotides read TGTGCCAGCAGCCAAGCAGCCTATAATTCACCCCTCCACTTT. This chain uses TRBV4-2 with TRBJ1-6, with D hard to call. Trimming took off 1 base at V and 2 bases at J, with 3 bases between the two ends. Germline CDR1 LGHNA, CDR2 YNFKEQ. The CDR3 is 14 residues long.

The rearrangement uses TRBV2 and TRBJ2-1, with a possible D match to TRBD2 (7 bases). Germline V CDR1 and CDR2: SNHLY, FYNNEI. The CDR3 contains 13 residues. The ends were cut back, 5 bases at V and 8 bases at J, with 13 bases in the middle. The CDR3 nucleotides are TGTGCCAGCAGTAAGGGGGAGGGGGATGAGCAGTTCTTC. Protein: CASSKGEGDEQFF.

The chain joins TRBV30 to TRBJ2-3, with TRBD2 matching 8 bases. V lost 7 bases, J lost 3 bases, and 6 bases stayed unmatched. The CDR3 extends over 13 amino acids. Germline V lookup: CDR1 GTSNPN, CDR2 SVGIG (reference sequence). CDR3: CASLAGQTDTQYF. CDR3 coding DNA: TGTGCCTCGCTAGCGGGCCAGACAGATACGCAGTATTTT.

The chain combines TRBV7-9 with TRBJ2-1; D uncertain. Trimming took off 5 bases at V and 9 bases at J, with 20 bases between the two ends. Germline CDR1 and CDR2: SEHNR and FQNEAQ (reference sequence). The CDR3 runs 15 residues. CDR3 amino acids: CASSHSEGAFGEQFF. The CDR3 nucleotides are TGTGCCAGCAGCCACTCGGAAGGAGCTTTCGGTGAGCAGTTCTTC.

The chain combines TRBV6-5 with TRBJ2-1; TRBD2 matches 8 bases. Trimming took 2 bases from V and 0 from J; bases not matched to a gene: 3. In germline, CDR1 is MNHEY, CDR2 SVGAGI. The CDR3 is 16 amino acids. DNA for the CDR3: TGTGCCAGCAGTTACGGGAGCGGGGGCTCCTACAATGAGCAGTTCTTC. Translated: CASSYGSGGSYNEQFF.